This record looks at one TCR beta chain sequence and its context. Its specificity is not known. Sequenced by immunoSEQ multiplex PCR; TCRdb stores in-frame clones only, minus some. Altogether around 100,000 clones are present, around 81% being singletons, with the ten largest covering about 9%. The sample belongs to a study of T cell responses to AZD1222 COVID-19 vaccine. CDR1 is MDHEN, CDR2 SYDVKM, per germline. The V and J ends lost 3 bases and 9 bases respectively, with 11 bases between them. CDR3 size: 12 residues. Study conclusions and caveats: Sampling that yielded the repertoires occurred only after the peak T cell response. Breadth and depth of Spike-specific TCRs rose after two AZD1222 doses. Donors skewed white British and female; clonal diversity was possibly underestimated. Reportedly, close to half of spike-specific TCRs are directed against unmutated variant regions.

The source of this sequence is an adult in good health. Material: peripheral blood, obtained on day 0 of AZD1222 vaccination. The chain uses TRBV28 and TRBJ1-2; unclear D gene. Here the CDR3 reads CASSLGFLSYTF. As DNA, the CDR3 is TGTGCCAGCAGTTTGGGGTTTCTAAGCTACACCTTC.